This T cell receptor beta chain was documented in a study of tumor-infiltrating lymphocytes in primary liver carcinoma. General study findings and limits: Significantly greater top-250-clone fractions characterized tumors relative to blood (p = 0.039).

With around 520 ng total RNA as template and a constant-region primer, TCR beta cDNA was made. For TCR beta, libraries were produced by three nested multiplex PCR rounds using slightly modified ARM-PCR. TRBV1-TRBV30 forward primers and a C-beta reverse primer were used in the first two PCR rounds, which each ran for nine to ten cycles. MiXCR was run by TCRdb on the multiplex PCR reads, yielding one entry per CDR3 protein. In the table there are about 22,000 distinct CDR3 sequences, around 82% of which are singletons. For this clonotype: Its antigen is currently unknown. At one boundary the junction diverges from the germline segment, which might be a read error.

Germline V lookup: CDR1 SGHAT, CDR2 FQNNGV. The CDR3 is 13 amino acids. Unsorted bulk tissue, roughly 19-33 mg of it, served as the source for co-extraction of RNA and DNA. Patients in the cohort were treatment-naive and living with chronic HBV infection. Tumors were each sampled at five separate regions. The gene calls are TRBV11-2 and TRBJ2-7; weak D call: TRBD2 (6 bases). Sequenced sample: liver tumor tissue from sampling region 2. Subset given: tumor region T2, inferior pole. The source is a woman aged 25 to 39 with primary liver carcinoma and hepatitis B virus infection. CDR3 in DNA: TGTGCCAGCAGCCTTCCGGCGGGGTATGAGCATTACTTC. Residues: CASSLPAGYEHYF.